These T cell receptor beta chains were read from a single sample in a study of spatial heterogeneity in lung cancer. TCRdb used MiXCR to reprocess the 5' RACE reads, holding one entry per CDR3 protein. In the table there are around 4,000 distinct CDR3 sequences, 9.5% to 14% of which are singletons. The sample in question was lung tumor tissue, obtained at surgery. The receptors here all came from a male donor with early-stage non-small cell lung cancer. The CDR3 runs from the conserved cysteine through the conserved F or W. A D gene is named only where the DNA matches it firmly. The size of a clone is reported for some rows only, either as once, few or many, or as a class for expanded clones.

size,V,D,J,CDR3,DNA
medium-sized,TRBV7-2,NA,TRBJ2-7,CASSLAAAPYEQYF,TGTGCCAGCAGCTTAGCAGCGGCCCCCTACGAGCAGTACTTC
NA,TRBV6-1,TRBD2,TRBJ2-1,CASSERVPPRAGTIYNEQFF,TGTGCCAGCAGTGAAAGGGTACCACCTAGAGCCGGGACTATCTACAATGAGCAGTTCTTC
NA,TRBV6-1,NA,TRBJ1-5,CASTLTDNSNQPQHF,TGTGCCAGCACCCTGACAGATAATAGCAATCAGCCCCAGCATTTT
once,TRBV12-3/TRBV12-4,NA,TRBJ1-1,CASSLILRGLNTEAFF,TGTGCCAGCAGTTTAATTTTGAGGGGCTTGAACACTGAAGCTTTCTTT
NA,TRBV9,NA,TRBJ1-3,CASSVGGIAGNTIYF,TGTGCCAGCAGCGTGGGAGGGATAGCTGGAAACACCATATATTTT
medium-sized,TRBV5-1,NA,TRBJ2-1,CASHSLKYNEQFF,TGCGCCAGCCACTCTCTTAAGTACAATGAGCAGTTCTTC
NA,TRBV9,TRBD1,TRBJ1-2,CASGQDGYGYTF,TGTGCCAGCGGACAGGACGGCTATGGCTACACCTTC
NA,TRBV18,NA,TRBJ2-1,CASSPVLARNNEQFF,TGTGCCAGCTCACCGGTGCTAGCGAGAAACAATGAGCAGTTCTTC
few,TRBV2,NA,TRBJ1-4,CASSEVGDAKLFF,TGTGCCAGCAGTGAAGTTGGGGACGCAAAACTGTTTTTT
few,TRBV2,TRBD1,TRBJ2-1,CASSRGQDVDEQFF,TGTGCCAGCAGCAGGGGACAGGATGTAGATGAGCAGTTCTTC
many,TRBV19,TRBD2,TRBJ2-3,CASSPRLAGEPNTQYF,TGTGCCAGTAGTCCTCGACTAGCGGGAGAGCCGAATACGCAGTATTTT
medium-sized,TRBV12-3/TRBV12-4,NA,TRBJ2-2,CASSPTRQLTGELFF,TGTGCCAGCAGTCCGACCCGACAGCTCACCGGGGAGCTGTTTTTT
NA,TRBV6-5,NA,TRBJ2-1,CASTMGPSSYNEQFF,TGTGCCAGCACTATGGGACCCTCCTCCTACAATGAGCAGTTCTTC
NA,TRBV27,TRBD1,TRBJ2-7,CASSFDRGSPYEQYF,TGTGCCAGCAGTTTCGACAGGGGGTCCCCCTACGAGCAGTACTTC
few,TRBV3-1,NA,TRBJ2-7,CASSLYKDEQYF,TGTGCCAGCAGCCTCTACAAGGACGAGCAGTACTTC
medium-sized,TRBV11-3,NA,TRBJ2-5,CASSLERGFQETQYF,TGTGCCAGCAGCCTCGAAAGGGGGTTTCAAGAGACCCAGTACTTC
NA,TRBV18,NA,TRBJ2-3,CASSPNRDHYTDTQYF,TGTGCCAGCTCACCTAACCGGGACCATTACACAGATACGCAGTATTTT
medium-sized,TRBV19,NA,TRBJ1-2,CASSLSSQYTF,TGTGCCAGTAGTCTAAGCAGCCAGTACACCTTC
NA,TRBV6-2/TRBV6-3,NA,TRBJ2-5,CASSFGLLQETQYF,TGTGCCAGCAGTTTCGGACTGCTTCAGGAGACCCAGTACTTC
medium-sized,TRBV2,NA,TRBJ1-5,CASSYTLGSNQPQHF,TGTGCCAGCAGCTATACCCTTGGGAGCAATCAGCCCCAGCATTTT
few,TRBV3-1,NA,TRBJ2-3,CASSQSRDTQYF,TGTGCCAGCAGCCAAAGTAGAGATACGCAGTATTTT
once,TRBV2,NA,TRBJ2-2,CASSEDTGELFF,TGTGCCAGCAGTGAAGACACCGGGGAGCTGTTTTTT
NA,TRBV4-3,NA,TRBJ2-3,CASSRRSPDTQYF,TGCGCCAGCAGCCGCCGGAGCCCAGATACGCAGTATTTT
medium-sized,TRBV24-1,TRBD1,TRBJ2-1,CATSDFGQGVNEQFF,TGTGCCACCAGTGATTTTGGACAGGGCGTCAATGAGCAGTTCTTC
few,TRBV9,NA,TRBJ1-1,CASSVAGTTVTEAFF,TGTGCCAGCAGCGTCGCTGGGACAACGGTAACTGAAGCTTTCTTT
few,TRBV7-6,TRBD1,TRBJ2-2,CASSRDRSTGELFF,TGTGCCAGCAGCCGGGACAGGAGCACCGGGGAGCTGTTTTTT
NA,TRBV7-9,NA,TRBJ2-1,CASSLDSNEQFF,TGTGCCAGCAGCTTAGACAGCAATGAGCAGTTCTTC
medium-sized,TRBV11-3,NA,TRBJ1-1,CASSRHRVSTEAFF,TGTGCCAGCAGCAGACACAGGGTGAGCACTGAAGCTTTCTTT
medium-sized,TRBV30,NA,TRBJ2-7,CAWGDPNNYEQYF,TGTGCCTGGGGGGACCCCAACAACTACGAGCAGTACTTC
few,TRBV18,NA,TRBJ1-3,CASSPVVAGNTIYF,TGTGCCAGCTCACCAGTAGTCGCTGGAAACACCATATATTTT
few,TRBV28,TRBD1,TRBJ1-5,CASTIPGGLSQPQHF,TGTGCCAGCACAATCCCAGGGGGCTTGAGTCAGCCCCAGCATTTT
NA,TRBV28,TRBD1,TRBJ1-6,CASSFWGTGPNSPLHF,TGTGCCAGCAGTTTTTGGGGGACAGGACCTAATTCACCCCTCCACTTT
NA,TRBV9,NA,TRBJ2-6,CASGSGANVLTF,TGTGCCAGCGGGTCTGGGGCCAACGTCCTGACTTTC
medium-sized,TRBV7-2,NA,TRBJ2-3,CASSKGAVRTDTQYF,TGTGCCAGCAGCAAAGGGGCAGTGCGGACAGATACGCAGTATTTT
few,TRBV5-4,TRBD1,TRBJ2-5,CASSSTGNQETQYF,TGTGCCAGCAGCTCGACAGGGAACCAAGAGACCCAGTACTTC
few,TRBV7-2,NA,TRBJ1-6,CASSWGNSPLHF,TGTGCCAGCAGCTGGGGGAATTCACCCCTCCACTTT
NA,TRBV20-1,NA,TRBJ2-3,CSASALRDSTDTQYF,TGCAGTGCTAGTGCCTTGAGAGATAGCACAGATACGCAGTATTTT
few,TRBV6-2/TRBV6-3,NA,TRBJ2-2,CASKGAGELFF,TGTGCCAGCAAAGGAGCCGGGGAGCTGTTTTTT
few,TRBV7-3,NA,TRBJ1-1,CASSLGQNTEAFF,TGTGCCAGCAGCCTAGGACAGAACACTGAAGCTTTCTTT
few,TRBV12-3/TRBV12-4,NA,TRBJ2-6,CASTPWQGSSGANVLTF,TGTGCCAGCACCCCGTGGCAGGGGAGCTCTGGGGCCAACGTCCTGACTTTC
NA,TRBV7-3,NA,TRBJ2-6,CASSPPFGQFSSGANVLTF,TGTGCCAGCAGCCCGCCGTTCGGACAGTTTAGCTCTGGGGCCAACGTCCTGACTTTC
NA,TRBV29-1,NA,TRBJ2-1,CSVEDSEVYNEQFF,TGCAGCGTTGAAGATTCGGAAGTCTACAATGAGCAGTTCTTC
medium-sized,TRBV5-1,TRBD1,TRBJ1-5,CASSLGDSENQPQHF,TGCGCCAGCAGCTTGGGGGACAGCGAAAATCAGCCCCAGCATTTT
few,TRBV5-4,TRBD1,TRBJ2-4,CASSLKTGGAKNIQYF,TGTGCCAGCAGCTTGAAAACAGGGGGAGCCAAAAACATTCAGTACTTC
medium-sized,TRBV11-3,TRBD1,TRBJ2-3,CASSPQGALPTDTQYF,TGTGCCAGCAGTCCTCAGGGGGCGCTCCCCACAGATACGCAGTATTTT
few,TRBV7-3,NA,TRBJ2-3,CASSLGADTQYF,TGTGCCAGCAGCTTAGGGGCAGATACGCAGTATTTT
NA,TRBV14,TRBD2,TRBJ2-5,CASSRTSGQKTQYF,TGTGCCAGCAGCCGGACTAGCGGGCAGAAGACCCAGTACTTC
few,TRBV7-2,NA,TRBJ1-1,CASTLDGTSTEAFF,TGTGCCAGCACCTTAGACGGGACATCCACTGAAGCTTTCTTT
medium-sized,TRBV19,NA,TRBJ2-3,CASSPRGSGATDTQYF,TGTGCCAGTAGTCCTCGGGGTAGCGGAGCCACAGATACGCAGTATTTT
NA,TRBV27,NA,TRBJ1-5,CASSLYGAGSGNQPQHF,TGTGCCAGCAGTTTATACGGGGCAGGGAGTGGCAATCAGCCCCAGCATTTT
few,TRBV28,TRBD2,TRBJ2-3,CASSSSSGTSTDTQYF,TGTGCCAGCAGTTCTTCTAGCGGGACTAGCACAGATACGCAGTATTTT
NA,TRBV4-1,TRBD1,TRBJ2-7,CASSQDPDRAAYEQYF,TGCGCCAGCAGCCAAGACCCGGACAGGGCGGCCTACGAGCAGTACTTC
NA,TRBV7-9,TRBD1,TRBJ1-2,CASSPDRVIYGYTF,TGTGCCAGCAGCCCAGACAGGGTTATCTATGGCTACACCTTC
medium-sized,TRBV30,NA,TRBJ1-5,CAWSVEGIQPQHF,TGTGCCTGGAGTGTAGAGGGGATTCAGCCCCAGCATTTT
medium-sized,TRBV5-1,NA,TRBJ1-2,CASSLVGGPRNYGYTF,TGCGCCAGCAGCTTGGTTGGGGGCCCTCGGAACTATGGCTACACCTTC
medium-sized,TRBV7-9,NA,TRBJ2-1,CASSPPGLTNGYNEQFF,TGTGCCAGCAGCCCCCCCGGTTTGACAAACGGGTACAATGAGCAGTTCTTC
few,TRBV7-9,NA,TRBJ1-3,CASSSRSSGNTIYF,TGTGCCAGCAGCTCACGGAGCTCTGGAAACACCATATATTTT
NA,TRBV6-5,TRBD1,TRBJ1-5,CATRTGYSNQPQHF,TGTGCCACGCGGACAGGTTATAGCAATCAGCCCCAGCATTTT
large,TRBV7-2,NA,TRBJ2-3,CASSLELTRGADTQYF,TGTGCCAGCAGCTTGGAGTTAACGCGAGGGGCCGATACGCAGTATTTT